The entry below describes one TCR beta chain. Its antigen is currently unknown. This CDR3 has 13 residues. The germline V gene has CDR1 MNHEY and CDR2 SVGAGI. Trimming cost V 8 bases and J 3 bases; bases outside gene matches: 2. This entry is derived from a study of T cell responses to AZD1222 COVID-19 vaccine. Study as a whole: Samples with a second dose at about 4 or about 12 weeks were pooled together. Points from the study as a whole: Donors in the cohort were predominantly white British and more often female, and clonal diversity was possibly underestimated.

Libraries were prepared by immunoSEQ multiplex PCR; TCRdb keeps only in-frame clonotypes and omits some of them. The sample lists 130,000 or so clones; roughly 92% were seen once. The clonotype comes from an adult in good health. The sample consisted of peripheral blood, taken on day 0 of AZD1222 vaccination. The J gene is TRBJ2-1, the V gene TRBV6-5, with TRBD2 matching over 9 bases. In nucleotides, the CDR3 is TGTGCCAGCGCGGGGGGGGTCTACAATGAGCAGTTCTTC. It is translated as CASAGGVYNEQFF.